These 4 T cell receptor beta chains were all obtained from the same sample, sequenced in a study of lymphopenia after photon versus proton radiotherapy. Sequenced by immunoSEQ multiplex PCR; TCRdb stores in-frame clones only, minus some. The table has 150,000 to 200,000 clones, roughly nine tenths seen once. The sample here was peripheral blood, taken from a patient treated with photon-based radiotherapy. These receptors were obtained from a man aged 50-59 years with gastric cancer.

The chain uses TRBV12-5 and TRBJ1-4; D unresolved. CDR1 LGHNT and CDR2 FRNRAP come from the germline V gene. V lost 4 bases and J lost 5, with 11 bases in between. This CDR3 is built from 14 residues. The CDR3 here is CASGSLERNEKLFF. The CDR3 DNA reads as TGTGCTAGTGGTTCTCTAGAGCGGAATGAAAAACTGTTTTTT. The full variable domain, completed using reference TRBV12-5 and TRBJ1-4, is DARVTQTPRHKVTEMGQEVTMRCQPILGHNTVFWYRQTMMQGLELLAYFRNRAPLDDSGMPKDRFSAEMPDATLATLKIQPSEPRDSAVYFCASGSLERNEKLFFGSGTQLSVL.

The chain combines TRBV27 with TRBJ2-7; 16 bases match TRBD2. This CDR3 contains 13 residues. J lost 7 bases, V lost 7 bases, and 1 base had no gene match. The germline CDR1 and CDR2 sequences are MNHEY and SMNVEV (reference sequence). CDR3 nucleotides: TGTGCCAGCAAGGGACTAGCGGGAGGGGAGCAGTACTTC. This codes for CASKGLAGGEQYF.

The rearrangement joins TRBV5-1 to TRBJ2-7; either TRBD1 or TRBD2 may fit D (5 bases each). Germline V gene lookup returns CDR1 SGHRS and CDR2 YFSETQ. This CDR3 is built from 17 residues. Trimming removed 1 base from V and 3 bases from J, with 20 bases in between. The CDR3 nucleotides read TGCGCCAGCAGCTTGAAGAAGCTAAGAGATGGGGGCTACGAGCAGTACTTC. Translated: CASSLKKLRDGGYEQYF.

The chain has TRBV11-1 and TRBJ2-7; D gene unclear. V shed 1 base and J shed 4 bases, with 11 bases lying between them. Germline V CDR1 and CDR2: SGHAT, FQDESV (reference sequence). This CDR3 contains 14 residues. CDR3 DNA: TGTGCCAGCAGCTTAGAAGGCGGTACTTACGAGCAGTACTTC. Protein product: CASSLEGGTYEQYF.